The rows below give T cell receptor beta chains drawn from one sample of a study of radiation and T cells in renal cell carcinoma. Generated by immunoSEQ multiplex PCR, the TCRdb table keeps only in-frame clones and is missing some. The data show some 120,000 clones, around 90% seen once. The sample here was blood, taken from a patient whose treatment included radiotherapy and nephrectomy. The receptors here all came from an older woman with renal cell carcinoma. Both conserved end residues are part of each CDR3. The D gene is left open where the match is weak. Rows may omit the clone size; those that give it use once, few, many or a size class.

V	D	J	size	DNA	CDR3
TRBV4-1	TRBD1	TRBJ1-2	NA	TGCGCCAGCAGCCGAGGGACAGTTTCTAACTATGGCTACACCTTC	CASSRGTVSNYGYTF
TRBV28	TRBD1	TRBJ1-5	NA	TGTGCCAGCAGGGTGACAGGGAAGGTTCAGCCCCAGCATTTT	CASRVTGKVQPQHF
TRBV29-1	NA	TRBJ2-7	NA	TGCAGCGTACCCATGGAGGGTCACACTAAGCAGTACTTC	CSVPMEGHTKQYF
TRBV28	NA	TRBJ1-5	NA	TGTGCCAGCAGTCCCGTATCCAATCAGCCCCAGCATTTT	CASSPVSNQPQHF
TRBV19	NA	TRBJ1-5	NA	TGTGCCAGTAGTAATCGGGCAGTGTATCAGCCCCAGCATTTT	CASSNRAVYQPQHF
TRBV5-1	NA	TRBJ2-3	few	TGCGCCAGCAGCTTGATGCAGGGGTTCGGTAGCGCAGATACGCAGTATTTT	CASSLMQGFGSADTQYF
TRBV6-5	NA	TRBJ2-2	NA	TGTGCCAGCAGTTATGATGTACTAGCTGGCACCGGGGAGCTGTTTTTT	CASSYDVLAGTGELFF
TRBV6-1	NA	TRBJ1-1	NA	TGTGCCAGCCCCAGGTCCAGCACTTGGTCTGAAGCTTTCTTT	CASPRSSTWSEAFF
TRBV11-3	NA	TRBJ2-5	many	TGTGCCAGCAGCTTCAGAGAAGAGACCCAGTACTTC	CASSFREETQYF
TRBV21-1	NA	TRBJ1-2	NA	TGTGCCAGCAGCGATCATCTACCGGGACCGCGGGCGAAGTATGGCTACACCTTC	CASSDHLPGPRAKYGYTF
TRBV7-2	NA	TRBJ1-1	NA	TGTGCCAGCAGCTTAAATCCGGAACCCCACACTGAAGCTTTCTTT	CASSLNPEPHTEAFF
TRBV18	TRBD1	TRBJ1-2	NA	TGTGCCAGCTCCCCAGGACAGGACTATGGCTACACCTTC	CASSPGQDYGYTF
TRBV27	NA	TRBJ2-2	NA	TGTGCCAGCAGTACTCAGGGGACCGGGGAGCTGTTTTTT	CASSTQGTGELFF